Below are 27 T cell receptor beta chains sequenced from a single sample in a study of CD8 T cells in Susac syndrome. Random hexamers served to reverse transcribe roughly 0.45 to 1 ug RNA. One entry per CDR3 protein results from TCRdb running MiXCR on the immunoSEQ multiplex PCR reads. The data show about 300,000 distinct CDR3 sequences, with roughly 90% seen just once and approximately 0.2% held by the top ten. Sequencing was done on a sample of CD8+ T cells from PBMCs. The receptors here all came from a human donor with multiple sclerosis.

This clonotype was seen a single time. The chain joins TRBV28 to TRBJ1-1, with D unresolved. Trimming cost V 3 bases and J 2 bases, with 7 bases left between them. The CDR3 spans 13 residues. The V gene's germline CDR1 is MDHEN and CDR2 SYDVKM. Written as DNA, the CDR3 is TGTGCCAGCAGTTTCAGGAAAAACACTGAAGCTTTCTTT. Encoded protein: CASSFRKNTEAFF. Drawing the rest from reference TRBV28 and TRBJ1-1, the complete variable domain is DVKVTQSSRYLVKRTGEKVFLECVQDMDHENMFWYRQDPGLGLRLIYFSYDVKMKEKGDIPEGYSVSREKKERFSLILESASTNQTSMYLCASSFRKNTEAFFGQGTRLTVV.

The V gene is TRBV24-1, the J gene TRBJ2-1; 9 bases agree with TRBD2. The CDR3 length is 18 residues. Germline loops: CDR1 KGHDR, CDR2 SFDVKD. V was clipped by 1 base and J by 6 bases; unmatched bases: 12. The CDR3, as DNA: TGTGCCACCAGTGATTTCGGATATAGGCGGGGGGGCGGCAATGAGCAGTTCTTC. Encoded protein: CATSDFGYRRGGGNEQFF.

Only one count was recorded for this clonotype. The chain recombines TRBV7-3 with TRBJ2-1; 7 bases align to TRBD2. V gave up 5 bases and J gave up 4 bases; unmatched junction bases: 11. The length of the CDR3 is 16 residues. Germline V gene lookup returns CDR1 SGHTA and CDR2 FQGTGA. The CDR3 coding sequence is TGTGCCAGCAGCCTTTTGGCGGGAGAGGATTACAATGAGCAGTTCTTC. This encodes CASSLLAGEDYNEQFF.

This clonotype was counted between two and nine times. The chain recombines TRBV12-3 or TRBV12-4 with TRBJ2-7; no clear D gene. The CDR3 is made up of 11 amino acids. Trimming pared 5 bases from V and 3 bases from J, leaving 5 bases between. The CDR3 is CASSRNYEQYF. CDR3 in DNA: TGTGCCAGCAGTCGCAACTACGAGCAGTACTTC.

The chain employs TRBV4-3 and TRBJ2-1, with 10 nucleotides matching TRBD1. The CDR3 covers 15 residues. The ends lost 4 bases at V and 5 bases at J; junction bases unmatched: 5. Germline assignment: CDR1 LGHNA and CDR2 YSLEER. The CDR3 loop reads CASSLRQGANNEQFF. CDR3 nucleotide sequence: TGCGCCAGCAGCCTTCGACAGGGGGCTAACAATGAGCAGTTCTTC.

The CDR3 sequence is CASTAGSGSPLHF. CDR3 coding DNA: TGTGCCAGTACCGCAGGGTCCGGCTCACCCCTCCACTTT. The gene calls are TRBV19 and TRBJ1-6; D possibly corresponds to TRBD1 (5 bases). V lost 7 bases and J 10 bases, leaving 14 bases between the germline ends. The CDR3 is 13 residues long. Germline V lookup: CDR1 LNHDA, CDR2 SQIVND (reference sequence).

In its sample, this clonotype was seen a few times. This chain uses TRBV6-2 or TRBV6-3 with TRBJ1-6, with D hard to call. Trimming cost V 5 bases and J 9 bases, with 11 bases left between them. Germline CDR1 MNHEY, CDR2 SVGEGT. CDR3 length: 13 amino acids. The CDR3 region is CASSPPEASPLHF. The CDR3 DNA reads as TGTGCCAGCAGTCCACCGGAGGCTTCACCCCTCCACTTT.

The chain uses TRBV7-9 and TRBJ2-5; D remains unclear. The V end was cut by 2 bases, the J end by 5 bases, with 6 bases between. CDR3 length: 12 residues. Germline loops: CDR1 SEHNR, CDR2 FQNEAQ (reference sequence). The DNA for the CDR3 is TGTGCCAGCAGCTTATTTCGGGAGACCCAGTACTTC. Residues: CASSLFRETQYF.

The rearrangement uses TRBV12-5 and TRBJ2-1, with 13 bases matching TRBD2. This CDR3 is 15 amino acids long. CDR1 and CDR2 from the germline V gene are LGHNT and FRNRAP. The V gene end was trimmed by 3 bases and the J gene end by 5 bases; junction bases not matched to a gene: 1. The CDR3 nucleotides read TGTGCTAGTGGTTTCGGACTAGCGGGGGACAATGAGCAGTTCTTC. Protein: CASGFGLAGDNEQFF.

This chain connects TRBV20-1 to TRBJ2-1; either TRBD1 or TRBD2 may supply D (5 bases each). CDR1 and CDR2 (germline): DFQATT, SNEGSKA (reference sequence). The CDR3 covers 13 residues. The germline V and J ends were trimmed by 4 bases and 4 bases, with 11 bases remaining between them. This chain's CDR3 is CSATPGRYNEQFF. The CDR3 DNA reads as TGCAGTGCTACACCGGGACGATACAATGAGCAGTTCTTC.

This sequence joins TRBV6-5 and TRBJ1-1; maybe TRBD1 (6 bases). CDR1 and CDR2 from the germline V gene are MNHEY and SVGAGI. The CDR3 extends over 13 amino acids. V gave up 7 bases and J gave up 1 base, with 10 bases separating them. Written as DNA, the CDR3 is TGTGCCAGCACCGGACAGTCGAACACTGAAGCTTTCTTT. As protein: CASTGQSNTEAFF.

The V gene is TRBV18, the J gene TRBJ2-7; D may be TRBD2 (6 bases). This CDR3 is 14 amino acids long. CDR1 and CDR2 (germline): KGHSH, LQKENI. With 2 bases removed from V and 0 bases from J, the gap between germline ends came to 8 bases. The CDR3 sequence is CASSPGGFSYEQYF. For the CDR3, the DNA is TGTGCCAGCTCACCAGGGGGGTTCTCCTACGAGCAGTACTTC.

The chain is built from TRBV24-1 and TRBJ2-5; possible D gene TRBD1, 6 bases. Trimming shortened V by 3 bases and J by 1 base, and 11 bases separated the two germline ends. CDR1 KGHDR and CDR2 SFDVKD come from the germline V gene. The CDR3 is made up of 15 amino acids. The CDR3 DNA sequence: TGTGCCACCAGTGATCAGCGGACAGTCCAAGAGACCCAGTACTTC. Its protein product is CATSDQRTVQETQYF.

This clonotype was seen once. V and J are TRBV27 and TRBJ1-6; D might be TRBD1 (5 bases). Per germline, CDR1 MNHEY and CDR2 SMNVEV (reference sequence). This CDR3 spans 16 amino acids. V lost 5 bases and J 4 bases, leaving 15 bases between the germline ends. CDR3 in DNA: TGTGCCAGCAGTCTGGGGGGGGAGATGTATAATTCACCCCTCCACTTT. Translation gives CASSLGGEMYNSPLHF.

In its sample, this clonotype was seen a few times. The chain is built from TRBV7-8 and TRBJ2-1; perhaps TRBD2 as D (5 bases). V lost 5 bases, J lost 6 bases, and 8 bases lay in between. This CDR3 spans 12 amino acids. Germline CDR1 and CDR2: SGHVS and FQNEAQ. CDR3 sequence: CASSPGLNEQFF. The CDR3 DNA reads TGTGCCAGCAGCCCTGGACTCAATGAGCAGTTCTTC.

This clonotype has just a few counts. This chain joins TRBV20-1 and TRBJ2-7, with D possibly being TRBD1 (6 bases). The CDR3 contains 12 residues. The V gene lost 6 bases and the J gene lost 4 bases, with 13 bases spanning the gap. Per germline, CDR1 DFQATT and CDR2 SNEGSKA (reference sequence). The CDR3 DNA follows: TGCAGTGCCCGGACAGAGGGGTACGAGCAGTACTTC. This encodes CSARTEGYEQYF.

V is TRBV10-3 and J is TRBJ2-1; 10 bases fit TRBD2. The CDR3 is 16 residues long. Trimming cost V 2 bases and J 5 bases; bases outside gene matches: 6. The germline V gene has CDR1 ENHRY and CDR2 SYGVKD. CDR3 coding DNA: TGTGCCATCAGTGAGACTAGCGGGGAGCGTAACAATGAGCAGTTCTTC. This encodes CAISETSGERNNEQFF.

This clonotype came up many times. V gene TRBV7-2 combines with J gene TRBJ2-7; D is undetermined. This CDR3 region has 11 residues. The V gene lost 5 bases and the J gene lost 3 bases, with 5 bases spanning the gap. In germline, CDR1 is SGHTA, CDR2 FQGNSA. CDR3 sequence (DNA): TGTGCCAGCAGCCCGGGCTACGAGCAGTACTTC. As protein: CASSPGYEQYF.

The chain joins TRBV6-2 or TRBV6-3 to TRBJ2-7, with a weak D call TRBD2 (6 bases). This CDR3 spans 15 amino acids. Germline V gives CDR1 MNHEY, CDR2 SVGEGT. V was cut by 0 bases and J by 3 bases, with 12 bases left in between. CDR3 protein: CASSYSSGRNYEQYF. In nucleotides, the CDR3 is TGTGCCAGCAGTTACTCTAGCGGTCGGAACTACGAGCAGTACTTC.

This clonotype was seen a single time. As DNA, the CDR3 is TGCAGTGCTAGGACTAGGGATGAGCAGTTCTTC. Its protein is CSARTRDEQFF. The chain links TRBV20-1 to TRBJ2-1, with D perhaps matching TRBD2 (6 bases). V lost 3 bases and J 8 bases, leaving 8 bases between the germline ends. Germline assignment: CDR1 DFQATT and CDR2 SNEGSKA (reference sequence). The CDR3 sequence is 11 residues long.

This clonotype was seen once. The J gene is TRBJ2-3, the V gene TRBV4-3; possible D gene TRBD1, 6 bases. Germline V gene sequence: CDR1 LGHNA, CDR2 YSLEER. The ends were cut back, 2 bases at V and 4 bases at J, with 13 bases in the middle. This CDR3 is 15 amino acids long. The CDR3, as DNA: TGCGCCAGCAGCCAACAGGGGCCCCTCCCAGATACGCAGTATTTT. It specifies CASSQQGPLPDTQYF.

The chain employs TRBV16 and TRBJ1-5; D uncertain. The V gene's germline CDR1 is KGHSY and CDR2 FQNENV. There are 14 residues in the CDR3. V gave up 0 bases and J gave up 7 bases, with 10 bases separating them. CDR3 sequence: CASSQSGTQQPQHF. The CDR3 DNA reads as TGTGCCAGCAGCCAATCCGGAACCCAGCAGCCCCAGCATTTT.

This clonotype was detected once. The CDR3 region has the DNA TGTGCCAGCAGCGCTTCGACAGGGGCCCATGGCTACACCTTC. Translated: CASSASTGAHGYTF. This chain uses TRBV9 with TRBJ1-2; 8 nucleotides line up with TRBD1. The CDR3 contains 14 residues. With V trimmed by 3 bases and J by 6 bases, 7 bases remained unmatched. CDR1 is SGDLS, CDR2 YYNGEE, per germline.

The chain combines TRBV6-2 or TRBV6-3 with TRBJ2-5; 7 bases are shared with TRBD1. From germline, CDR1 is MNHEY and CDR2 SVGEGT. V was clipped by 5 bases and J by 5 bases; unmatched bases: 14. The CDR3 covers 16 residues. The CDR3 region has the DNA TGTGCCAGCAGTCCCCGGGACAGAGAGGTGGTGGAGACCCAGTACTTC. Amino acid sequence: CASSPRDREVVETQYF.

The genes are TRBV9 and TRBJ1-1; no clear D. The CDR3 is made up of 13 amino acids. The germline V gene has CDR1 SGDLS and CDR2 YYNGEE. The V and J ends lost 0 bases and 4 bases respectively, with 7 bases between them. CDR3 sequence (DNA): TGTGCCAGCAGCGTAGGACTGGCCACTGAAGCTTTCTTT. Protein product: CASSVGLATEAFF.

The chain uses TRBV3-1 and TRBJ2-1, with D tentatively TRBD2 (5 bases). The CDR3 spans 17 residues. Germline V lookup: CDR1 LGHDT, CDR2 YNNKEL (reference sequence). The ends were cut back, 4 bases at V and 3 bases at J, with 19 bases in the middle. The chain's CDR3 is CASSPDRFAGYYNEQFF. The CDR3 nucleotides read TGTGCCAGCAGCCCCGACCGGTTCGCGGGCTACTACAATGAGCAGTTCTTC.

V and J are TRBV7-9 and TRBJ2-3, with no clear D. V lost 3 bases and J lost 4, with 8 bases in between. Per the germline V gene, CDR1 is SEHNR and CDR2 is FQNEAQ (reference sequence). The CDR3 covers 13 residues. This chain's CDR3 is CASSLTPSDTQYF. CDR3 DNA sequence: TGTGCCAGCAGCTTGACCCCATCAGATACGCAGTATTTT.